This T cell receptor beta chain was sequenced in a study of shared clonotypes between healthy human individuals (dated by TCRdb to the early 2020s). Regarding the study in general: The cohort included a few men and a couple of women between 18 and 49 years of age. For each donor, CD4 naive and CD4 memory were each given three plates, CD8 naive was given two plates, and CD8 memory was given one plate. The study deeply sequenced blood TCR repertoires of about five healthy adults to estimate repertoire size and the extent of clonotype sharing between individuals. Libraries were prepared and TCR repertoires were sequenced by different laboratories using diverse techniques, in order to increase sequencing depth and limit assay-specific biases. Each donor's leukapheresis produced roughly between about 0.9 and 9.5 billion PBMCs. Summary of the overall study and its limitations: Rarefaction of sorted-subset datasets indicated incomplete sequencing despite the large sequencing depth. Compared with non-shared clonotypes, clonotypes shared by all four sorted-subset donors had higher generation probabilities. Sampling was restricted to blood, and TCR repertoires in tissue are likely to differ from TCR repertoires in blood. Pairwise subsampling led to the expectation that sequencing depth would affect the degree of clonotype sharing among donors. Because the study included a small number of donors, the genetic and exposure-history diversity represented was limited. Sharing across a handful of donors was observed for about 5% of naive CD4, under 4% of naive CD8, about 2.3% of memory CD4, and about 0.39% of memory CD8 clonotypes. Naive subsets generally had larger estimated clonotype richness than memory subsets.

Using the deep immunoSEQ assay, multiplex PCR amplified TCR CDR3 regions from genomic DNA. Extracted genomic DNA from each cell subset was spread evenly across all wells of several immunoSEQ 96-well plates, with each plate serving as a replicate. For sorted subsets, approximately 210 ng genomic DNA, equal to approximately 30,000 T cell genomes, was loaded into each replicate PCR. Purified libraries were quantified with a Qubit 3.0 fluorometer, sized on a Bioanalyzer 2100, and re-quantified with the KAPA Library Quantification kit. Each immunoSEQ 96-well plate was sequenced on its own single-read 150-cycle Illumina NextSeq 550 flow cell. On the study's bioinformatics: Because the immunoSEQ output included only junctional sequences and no quality scores, the filtering could not be the same as the filtering used for full-length reads. To assign V/J genes and CDR3, sequences were annotated using PyIR, a Python wrapper for IgBLAST v1.9, with IMGT germline references. Any read was removed if the V/J assignment was weak (E-value above 1e-6), the CDR3 was missing, or the read contained stop codons, out-of-frame junctions, or ambiguous translated residues. V3J clonotypes were defined as sequences sharing an identical inferred V gene, J gene, and CDR3 amino acid sequence. Percentage overlap between repertoires was computed as shared unique clonotypes divided by the size of the smaller repertoire. Repertoire richness was assessed with RTK rarefaction, the Chao1 estimator, and Recon v2.1 estimates of unobserved clonotypes. Generation probabilities were computed with OLGA for all TCRbeta clonotypes obtained by the gDNA method from several donors. TCRdb obtained this table from immuneACCESS and retained in-frame rearrangements with V and J assigned. These tables miss some clones; where compared with another copy, unresolved V genes account for less than half of the shortfall, and the remainder is unexplained. V, J and clone size derive from that table, while D and trimming were established from the DNA sequence. The sample table shows 2.3 million or so clones, and 80% to 95% are seen once. Clones ranked in the top ten supply approximately 0.4% of the sample.

V and J lose 0 bases and 4 bases, and a span of 10 bases separates them. As encoded in the germline V gene, CDR1 is SGHTA while CDR2 is FQGTGA. From the cysteine through the phenylalanine, the CDR3 covers 15 amino acids. Only CDR3 DNA is held: 45 bases, read in frame from base 1. For this clone: The specificity of this receptor is unknown. No base-level quality is on record; no much larger clone is a single base apart.

The donors were healthy, HIV-negative adults with no recently reported acute infections or vaccinations. Every donor was a Caucasian adult living in Nashville, Tennessee, USA. CD4+ T cells were enriched by magnetic negative selection, after which naive cells were positively selected on CD45RA and the negative fraction was taken as the memory subset. After blood collection by leukapheresis, PBMCs were isolated using Ficoll-Histopaque density gradient centrifugation and then cryopreserved in the vapor phase of liquid nitrogen. Purity and quantity of every magnetically sorted T cell population were checked by analytical flow cytometry. From each sorted fraction, genomic DNA was isolated and quantified by UV absorbance on a Nanodrop 2000c.

Sequencing was done on a sample of naive CD4+ T cells from PBMCs. The sample's cell subset or site, from its label and the paper: CD45RA+ positively selected. This clonotype originated in a man aged 18 to 30 in good health. Some clones in this sample may be carry-over from other donors' samples. Here the chain combines TRBV7-3 and TRBJ2-1; TRBD2 is a possible D gene, resting on 5 matching bases. The base sequence is TGTGCCAGCAGCTTAACCTACTCGGGGTACAATGAGCAGTTCTTC. Its product reads: CASSLTYSGYNEQFF.